This T cell receptor beta chain stems from a study of blood T cells in healthy people across ages. V was clipped by 6 bases and J by 6 bases; unmatched bases: 4. The V gene's germline CDR1 is MNHEY and CDR2 SVGAGI. The length of the CDR3 is 13 residues. The second PCR ran about 6 to 12 cycles with a sample-barcoded 5' primer and J-beta primers. Each CDR3 protein gets one entry after TCRdb re-called the 5' RACE reads with MiXCR. The sample records some 700,000 distinct CDR3 sequences, roughly 20% being singletons. Sequenced: blood. This chain uses TRBV6-5 with TRBJ1-2, with 10 bases identical to TRBD1. The TCR was taken from a man between 65 and 80 years old in good health. CDR3 in amino acids: CASRRDRGDGYTF. DNA of the CDR3: TGTGCCAGCAGACGGGACAGGGGAGATGGCTACACCTTC.